The rows below give T cell receptor beta chains drawn from one sample of a study of PD-1 blockade in classical Hodgkin lymphoma. Measured with immunoSEQ multiplex PCR; TCRdb has only the in-frame clones, and not every one. Of about 41,000 clones listed, roughly 80% are singletons. Sequencing was performed on peripheral blood mononuclear cells (PBMCs), taken at baseline. These receptors originate from a human donor with classical Hodgkin lymphoma. CDR3s include the opening cysteine and the closing phenylalanine or tryptophan. A D gene is named only where the DNA matches it firmly. Size is omitted from some rows. Given values are once, few, many or a class for expanded clones.

d_call: -; clone_size: -; j_call: TRBJ1-5; v_call: TRBV25-1; cdr3_nt: TGTGCCAGCAGTGAATTCGGTGGGAATCAGCCCCAGCATTTT; cdr3_aa: CASSEFGGNQPQHF
d_call: TRBD2; clone_size: once; j_call: TRBJ2-7; v_call: TRBV5-1; cdr3_nt: TGCGCCAGCAGCCTAGCGGGAGGGATCTACGAGCAGTACTTC; cdr3_aa: CASSLAGGIYEQYF
d_call: TRBD1; clone_size: -; j_call: TRBJ1-3; v_call: TRBV6-5; cdr3_nt: TGTGCCAGCATACCAGGGGGCCCTGGAAACACCATATATTTT; cdr3_aa: CASIPGGPGNTIYF
d_call: TRBD1; clone_size: -; j_call: TRBJ1-2; v_call: TRBV6-6; cdr3_nt: TGTGCCAGCAGTTACTACAGGGGTGACTATGGCTACACCTTC; cdr3_aa: CASSYYRGDYGYTF
d_call: -; clone_size: -; j_call: TRBJ2-7; v_call: TRBV7-9; cdr3_nt: TGTGCCAGCAGCTTAGTGGCTTCCTACGAGCAGTACTTC; cdr3_aa: CASSLVASYEQYF
d_call: TRBD2; clone_size: -; j_call: TRBJ2-2; v_call: TRBV6-5; cdr3_nt: TGTGCCAGTAGACTAGCGGTCGGGGAGCTGTTTTTT; cdr3_aa: CASRLAVGELFF
d_call: -; clone_size: -; j_call: TRBJ2-5; v_call: TRBV18; cdr3_nt: TGTGCCAGCTCACCTGGGGCAGAGACCCAGTACTTC; cdr3_aa: CASSPGAETQYF
d_call: -; clone_size: -; j_call: TRBJ2-3; v_call: TRBV25-1; cdr3_nt: TGTGCCAGCTCTCCCCGGGAAACGCAGTATTTT; cdr3_aa: CASSPRETQYF
d_call: -; clone_size: -; j_call: TRBJ1-3; v_call: TRBV14; cdr3_nt: TGTGCCAGCAGCCAAACATACGGAAACACCATATATTTT; cdr3_aa: CASSQTYGNTIYF
d_call: -; clone_size: few; j_call: TRBJ2-3; v_call: TRBV2; cdr3_nt: TGTGCCAGCAGCGAAGGAGGAGCCAGGACAGATACGCAGTATTTT; cdr3_aa: CASSEGGARTDTQYF
d_call: TRBD1; clone_size: -; j_call: TRBJ2-6; v_call: TRBV19; cdr3_nt: TGTGCCAGTAATGACCCTGGACAGGGATGGCCTGGGGCCAACGTCCTGACTTTC; cdr3_aa: CASNDPGQGWPGANVLTF
d_call: TRBD1; clone_size: -; j_call: TRBJ2-2; v_call: TRBV5-1; cdr3_nt: TGCGCCAGGGAACGATTGGGACAGGGGACGCGGGAGCTGTTTTTT; cdr3_aa: CARERLGQGTRELFF
d_call: -; clone_size: -; j_call: TRBJ1-4; v_call: TRBV30; cdr3_nt: TGTGCCTGGAGTGTACCTCAAAGAGTCCCTAATGAAAAACTGTTTTTT; cdr3_aa: CAWSVPQRVPNEKLFF
d_call: TRBD2; clone_size: -; j_call: TRBJ2-3; v_call: TRBV19; cdr3_nt: TGTGCCAGTAGTCTTCGGACTAGCGGGACAGATACGCAGTATTTT; cdr3_aa: CASSLRTSGTDTQYF
d_call: TRBD2; clone_size: -; j_call: TRBJ2-7; v_call: TRBV28; cdr3_nt: TGTGCCACTTTGGAACTAGCGGGTAACTACGAGCAGTACTTC; cdr3_aa: CATLELAGNYEQYF
d_call: -; clone_size: -; j_call: TRBJ1-4; v_call: TRBV2; cdr3_nt: TGTGCCAGCAGCGCCTGGACTTCAACTAATGAAAAACTGTTTTTT; cdr3_aa: CASSAWTSTNEKLFF
d_call: -; clone_size: -; j_call: TRBJ2-5; v_call: TRBV9; cdr3_nt: TGTGCCAGCAGAAGAATGAGGGAAGAGACCCAGTACTTC; cdr3_aa: CASRRMREETQYF
d_call: -; clone_size: -; j_call: TRBJ2-7; v_call: TRBV5-6; cdr3_nt: TGTGCCAGCAGCGTTTCCCGGGACACCGTATTTTCTCAGCAGTACTTC; cdr3_aa: CASSVSRDTVFSQQYF
d_call: -; clone_size: -; j_call: TRBJ2-7; v_call: TRBV6-5; cdr3_nt: TGTGCCAGCAGTTACGGAGCGACCTCCTACGAGCAGTACTTC; cdr3_aa: CASSYGATSYEQYF
d_call: -; clone_size: -; j_call: TRBJ1-1; v_call: TRBV6-4; cdr3_nt: TGTGCCAGCAGTGAAGCCGGGACATCGACTGAAGCTTTCTTT; cdr3_aa: CASSEAGTSTEAFF
d_call: -; clone_size: -; j_call: TRBJ1-2; v_call: TRBV5-6; cdr3_nt: TGTGCCAGCAGCTTGAGTGCGGTGACACGTCGAGGCTACACCTTC; cdr3_aa: CASSLSAVTRRGYTF
d_call: TRBD2; clone_size: once; j_call: TRBJ2-1; v_call: TRBV7-9; cdr3_nt: TGTGCCAGCAGCCCCGGGACTAGCGGGAGAATCTACAATGAGCAGTTCTTC; cdr3_aa: CASSPGTSGRIYNEQFF
d_call: -; clone_size: few; j_call: TRBJ2-1; v_call: TRBV9; cdr3_nt: TGTGCCAGCAGCGTCGATAGGGGGGGAAGCTCCTACAATGAGCAGTTCTTC; cdr3_aa: CASSVDRGGSSYNEQFF
d_call: -; clone_size: -; j_call: TRBJ2-1; v_call: TRBV7-4; cdr3_nt: TGTGCCAGCAGCTTAGGTCAGGCCGGGGAGTTCTTC; cdr3_aa: CASSLGQAGEFF
d_call: -; clone_size: -; j_call: TRBJ1-4; v_call: TRBV7-8; cdr3_nt: TGTGCCAGCAGCCCCCGGGATCGGTTACAAAAACTGTTTTTT; cdr3_aa: CASSPRDRLQKLFF
d_call: -; clone_size: -; j_call: TRBJ2-3; v_call: TRBV6-1; cdr3_nt: TGTGCCGTGGGGTTTGTGAATACGCAGTATTTT; cdr3_aa: CAVGFVNTQYF
d_call: TRBD1; clone_size: few; j_call: TRBJ2-2; v_call: TRBV7-3; cdr3_nt: TGTGCCAGCAGATTTTCCGGGACAGGGGTGTCCACCGGGGAGCTGTTTTTT; cdr3_aa: CASRFSGTGVSTGELFF
d_call: -; clone_size: few; j_call: TRBJ1-5; v_call: TRBV6-5; cdr3_nt: TGTGCCAGCAGTTACTCTACCCAGCCCCAGCATTTT; cdr3_aa: CASSYSTQPQHF
d_call: -; clone_size: -; j_call: TRBJ2-7; v_call: TRBV2; cdr3_nt: TGTGCCAGCAATTGGGACATCGGAGGAGAGCAGTACTTC; cdr3_aa: CASNWDIGGEQYF
d_call: -; clone_size: -; j_call: TRBJ1-4; v_call: TRBV7-8; cdr3_nt: TGTGCCAGCAGCTTAGCGCTCGGGACGTCTAATGAAAAACTGTTTTTT; cdr3_aa: CASSLALGTSNEKLFF
d_call: -; clone_size: few; j_call: TRBJ1-2; v_call: TRBV27; cdr3_nt: TGTGCCAGCAGCCGACGCCCGCAGAATTATTATGGCTACACCTTC; cdr3_aa: CASSRRPQNYYGYTF
d_call: TRBD1; clone_size: -; j_call: TRBJ1-6; v_call: TRBV28; cdr3_nt: TGTGCCAGCAGGAGACAGGGAAGGTCTTCACCCCTCCACTTT; cdr3_aa: CASRRQGRSSPLHF
d_call: TRBD1; clone_size: -; j_call: TRBJ2-1; v_call: TRBV7-9; cdr3_nt: TGTGCCAGCCTCCTAAGGGGGCAAGTGTACAATGAGCAGTTCTTC; cdr3_aa: CASLLRGQVYNEQFF
d_call: -; clone_size: -; j_call: TRBJ2-7; v_call: TRBV30; cdr3_nt: TGTGCCTGGATCCGGGACACAAGCTCCTACGAGCAGTACTTC; cdr3_aa: CAWIRDTSSYEQYF
d_call: -; clone_size: few; j_call: TRBJ1-4; v_call: TRBV29-1; cdr3_nt: TGCAGCGTTATGGGCGGGGAGGGAACTAATGAAAAACTGTTTTTT; cdr3_aa: CSVMGGEGTNEKLFF
d_call: -; clone_size: -; j_call: TRBJ1-2; v_call: TRBV27; cdr3_nt: TGTGCCAGCGGAGGGCCGACAGAGGGCTACACCTTC; cdr3_aa: CASGGPTEGYTF
d_call: -; clone_size: -; j_call: TRBJ1-3; v_call: TRBV7-6; cdr3_nt: TGTGCCAGCAGCCTCAGAGTGGTTGACACCATATATTTT; cdr3_aa: CASSLRVVDTIYF
d_call: TRBD1; clone_size: -; j_call: TRBJ1-2; v_call: TRBV19; cdr3_nt: TGTGCCAGCGCAGACAGGGGGCTCTATGGCTACACCTTC; cdr3_aa: CASADRGLYGYTF
d_call: TRBD1; clone_size: once; j_call: TRBJ2-7; v_call: TRBV7-9; cdr3_nt: TGTGCCAGCAGCTTGGCAGGGGGCTCCGAGCAGTACTTC; cdr3_aa: CASSLAGGSEQYF
d_call: -; clone_size: -; j_call: TRBJ1-5; v_call: TRBV7-9; cdr3_nt: TGTGCCAGCAGCTTAGTCGGCGGTAGGAGCAATCAGCCCCAGCATTTT; cdr3_aa: CASSLVGGRSNQPQHF
d_call: -; clone_size: few; j_call: TRBJ2-3; v_call: TRBV19; cdr3_nt: TGTGCCAGTAGTGATGGGGGGACCACAGATACGCAGTATTTT; cdr3_aa: CASSDGGTTDTQYF
d_call: -; clone_size: medium-sized; j_call: TRBJ1-3; v_call: TRBV4-3; cdr3_nt: TGCGCCAGCAGCCAAGATACAGGCCGCGGAGACACCATATATTTT; cdr3_aa: CASSQDTGRGDTIYF
d_call: TRBD1; clone_size: -; j_call: TRBJ2-5; v_call: TRBV14; cdr3_nt: TGTGCCAGCAGCCGTTGGACAGGGCCAAGGGAGGAGACCCAGTACTTC; cdr3_aa: CASSRWTGPREETQYF
d_call: TRBD2; clone_size: -; j_call: TRBJ2-5; v_call: TRBV11-2; cdr3_nt: TGTGCCAGCAGCTTACCGGGGAGGGGGACCCAGTACTTC; cdr3_aa: CASSLPGRGTQYF
d_call: TRBD1; clone_size: few; j_call: TRBJ2-1; v_call: TRBV30; cdr3_nt: TGTGCCTGGAGTACCCCCGGGACAGGGGTAAGCAATGAGCAGTTCTTC; cdr3_aa: CAWSTPGTGVSNEQFF
d_call: -; clone_size: -; j_call: TRBJ1-5; v_call: TRBV18; cdr3_nt: TGTGCCAGCTCACCACCGGGCGGGGACAATCAGCCCCAGCATTTT; cdr3_aa: CASSPPGGDNQPQHF
d_call: TRBD1; clone_size: -; j_call: TRBJ2-3; v_call: TRBV19; cdr3_nt: TGTGCCAGTAGTACCGGGACAGCTAGCACAGATACGCAGTATTTT; cdr3_aa: CASSTGTASTDTQYF